This note documents a single T cell receptor beta chain sequence. What it binds is unknown. TCRdb ran MiXCR on the reads and lists one entry per CDR3 protein. The repertoire holds over 250,000 distinct CDR3 sequences, with 22% as singletons. The CDR3 is 15 amino acids. V was pared by 5 bases and J by 6 bases, with 12 bases of the junction left unmatched. Germline CDR1 SGHAT, CDR2 FQNNGV. These data originate in a study of T cell repertoires in cytomegalovirus infection. Overall study context: Indications came from public TCR beta signatures; they pointed to CMV infection and to a matching HLA type.

Points from the study as a whole: There were HLA-C-restricted CMV-specific TCR beta clonotypes dominating the ex vivo response. The cumulative frequency of public TCR beta families identified carriers of CMV plus the relevant HLA.

The V gene is TRBV11-2, the J gene TRBJ1-2, with 7 bases matching TRBD1. This clonotype was sampled from a human donor in good health (CMV status not recorded). Some clones in this sample may be carry-over from other donors' samples. Sequencing used cultured PBMCs, obtained from culture after CMV antigen stimulation. As DNA, the CDR3 is TGTGCCAGCAGCGACCGGGACAGACATCCCCATGGCTACACCTTC. Protein sequence: CASSDRDRHPHGYTF.